This T cell receptor beta chain was retrieved from a study of CXCR3-negative and CXCR3-positive naive CD8 T cells. General study results and limits: For CXCR3-positive naive cells, TRB CDR3s were more hydrophobic than those of CXCR3-negative naive cells. The study found CXCR3 expression partially decreased after cryopreservation and ran most assays on fresh PBMCs. Both naive subsets showed comparably high diversity, and memory CD8+ cells showed much lower diversity.

Triplicates of 300,000 cells were sorted from each CD8+ T cell subset. The CDR3 length is 16 residues. In germline, CDR1 is SQVTM, CDR2 ANQGSEA. Libraries were UMI-labeled 5' RACE TRB cDNA. Each CDR3 protein gets one entry in TCRdb, which reprocessed the 5' RACE reads and gives no DNA. The record lists fewer than 50,000 distinct CDR3 sequences, of which the ten most abundant hold around 1.6%. Concerning this clonotype: Its antigen is unknown.

The rearrangement links TRBV29-1 to TRBJ2-1; TCRdb outputs TRBD2, but without DNA this stays unchecked. Sequencing was performed on naive CXCR3- CD8+ T cells from blood. The sample's subset: CD45RO-CCR7+CD27+CD95- naive CD8+ T cells lacking CXCR3 (TNR3-). The source of this sequence is a human donor in good health. Some clones in this sample may be carry-over from other donors' samples. CDR3 amino acids: CSVSPQSGSSYNEQFF.